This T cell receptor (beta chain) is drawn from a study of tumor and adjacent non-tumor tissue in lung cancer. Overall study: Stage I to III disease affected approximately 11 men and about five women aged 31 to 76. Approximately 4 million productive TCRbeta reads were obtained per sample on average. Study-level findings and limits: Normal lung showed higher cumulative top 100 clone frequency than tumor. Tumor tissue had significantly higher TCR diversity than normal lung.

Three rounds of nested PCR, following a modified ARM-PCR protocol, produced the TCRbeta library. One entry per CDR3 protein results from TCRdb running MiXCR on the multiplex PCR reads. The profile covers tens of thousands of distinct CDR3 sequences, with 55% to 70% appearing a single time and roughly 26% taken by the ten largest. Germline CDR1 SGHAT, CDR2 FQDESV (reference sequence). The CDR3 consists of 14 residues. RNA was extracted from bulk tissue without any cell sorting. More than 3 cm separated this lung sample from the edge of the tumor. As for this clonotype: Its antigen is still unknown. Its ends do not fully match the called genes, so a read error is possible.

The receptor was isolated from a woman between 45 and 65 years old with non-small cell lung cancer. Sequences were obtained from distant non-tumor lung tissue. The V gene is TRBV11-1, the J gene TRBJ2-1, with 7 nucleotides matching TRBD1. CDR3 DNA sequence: TGTGTCAGCAGCTTAGCAGTTGGACAGGATAAGCAGTCCTTC. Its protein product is CVSSLAVGQDKQSF.